The present entry profiles one TCR beta chain with its context. The CDR3 runs 15 residues. The germline CDR1 and CDR2 sequences are SGHNT and YYREEE (reference sequence). V gave up 0 bases and J gave up 4 bases; unmatched junction bases: 5. Sequencing was performed with immunoSEQ multiplex PCR; in TCRdb, only in-frame clones are kept and a portion is missing. The sample has around 2.5 million clones, 93% seen once. The sample belongs to a study of shared clonotypes between healthy human individuals. The chain joins TRBV5-4 to TRBJ2-7; 9 positions agree with TRBD1. Sequencing was performed on naive CD4+ T cells from PBMCs. Indicated subset: CD45RA+ positively selected. This TCR came from a man between 18 and 29 years old in good health. Some clones in this sample may be carry-over from other donors' samples. In nucleotides, the CDR3 is TGTGCCAGCAGCTTGGCCACAGGGGGCGGGTACGAGCAGTACTTC. As protein: CASSLATGGGYEQYF.